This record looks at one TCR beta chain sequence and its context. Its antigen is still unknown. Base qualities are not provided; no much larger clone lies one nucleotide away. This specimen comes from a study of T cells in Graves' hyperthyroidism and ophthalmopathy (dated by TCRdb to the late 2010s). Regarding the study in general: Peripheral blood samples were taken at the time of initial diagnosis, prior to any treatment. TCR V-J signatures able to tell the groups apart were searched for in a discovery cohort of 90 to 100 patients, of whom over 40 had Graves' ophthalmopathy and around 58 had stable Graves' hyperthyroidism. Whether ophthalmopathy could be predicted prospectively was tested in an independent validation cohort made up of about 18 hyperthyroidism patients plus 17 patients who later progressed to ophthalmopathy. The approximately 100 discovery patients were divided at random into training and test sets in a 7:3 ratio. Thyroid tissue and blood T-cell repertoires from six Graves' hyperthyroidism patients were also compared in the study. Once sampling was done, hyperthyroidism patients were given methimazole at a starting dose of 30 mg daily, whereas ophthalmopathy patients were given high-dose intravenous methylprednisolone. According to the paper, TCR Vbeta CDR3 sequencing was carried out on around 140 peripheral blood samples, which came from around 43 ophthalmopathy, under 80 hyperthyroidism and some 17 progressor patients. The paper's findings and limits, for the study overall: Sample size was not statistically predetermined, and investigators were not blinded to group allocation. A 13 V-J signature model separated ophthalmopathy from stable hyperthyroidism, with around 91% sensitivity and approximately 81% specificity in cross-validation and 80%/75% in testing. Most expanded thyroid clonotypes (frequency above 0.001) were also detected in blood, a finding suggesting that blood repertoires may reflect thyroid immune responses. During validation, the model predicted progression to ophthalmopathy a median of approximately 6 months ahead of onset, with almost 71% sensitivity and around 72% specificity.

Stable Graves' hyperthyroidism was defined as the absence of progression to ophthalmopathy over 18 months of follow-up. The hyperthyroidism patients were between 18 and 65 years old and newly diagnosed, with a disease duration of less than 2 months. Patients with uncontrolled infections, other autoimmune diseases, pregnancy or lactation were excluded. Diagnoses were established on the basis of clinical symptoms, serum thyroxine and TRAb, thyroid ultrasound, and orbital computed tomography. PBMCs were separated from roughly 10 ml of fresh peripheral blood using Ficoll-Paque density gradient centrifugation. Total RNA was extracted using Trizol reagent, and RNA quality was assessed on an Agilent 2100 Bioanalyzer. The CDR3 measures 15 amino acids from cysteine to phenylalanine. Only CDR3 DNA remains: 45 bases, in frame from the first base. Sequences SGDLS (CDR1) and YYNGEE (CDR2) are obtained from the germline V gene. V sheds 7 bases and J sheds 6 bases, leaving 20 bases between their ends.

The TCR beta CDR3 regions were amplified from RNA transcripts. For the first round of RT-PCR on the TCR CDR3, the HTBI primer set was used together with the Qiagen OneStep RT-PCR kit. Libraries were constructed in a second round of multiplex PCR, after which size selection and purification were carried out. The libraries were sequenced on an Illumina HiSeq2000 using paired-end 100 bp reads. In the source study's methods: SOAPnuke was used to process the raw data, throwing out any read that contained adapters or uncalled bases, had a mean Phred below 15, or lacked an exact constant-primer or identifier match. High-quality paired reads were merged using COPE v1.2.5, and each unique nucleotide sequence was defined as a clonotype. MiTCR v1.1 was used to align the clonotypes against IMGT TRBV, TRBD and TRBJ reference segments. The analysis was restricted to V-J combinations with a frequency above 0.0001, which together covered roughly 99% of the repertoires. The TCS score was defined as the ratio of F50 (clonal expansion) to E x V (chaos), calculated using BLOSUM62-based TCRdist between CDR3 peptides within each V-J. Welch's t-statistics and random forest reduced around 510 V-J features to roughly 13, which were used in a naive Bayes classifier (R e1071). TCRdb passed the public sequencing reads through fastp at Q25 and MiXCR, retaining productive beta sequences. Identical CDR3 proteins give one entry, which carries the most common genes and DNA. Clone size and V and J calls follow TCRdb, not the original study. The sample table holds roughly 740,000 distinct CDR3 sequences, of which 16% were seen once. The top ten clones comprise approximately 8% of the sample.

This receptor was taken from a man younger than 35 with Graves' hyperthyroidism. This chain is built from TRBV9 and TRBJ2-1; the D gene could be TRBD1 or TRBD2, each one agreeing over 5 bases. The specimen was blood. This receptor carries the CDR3 CASAASLGAGNEQFF. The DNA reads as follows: TGTGCCAGCGCCGCTTCCTTAGGGGCGGGCAATGAGCAGTTCTTC.